This TCR beta chain originates from a study of shared clonotypes between healthy human individuals. The repertoire was sequenced with immunoSEQ multiplex PCR; TCRdb's copy has only in-frame clones and lacks some. The data contain about 1.1 million clones, 60% to 80% of them singletons. The CDR3 loop spans 16 amino acids. Trimming left V 2 bases short and J 2 bases short, with 12 bases between. Germline values: CDR1 MNHNS, CDR2 SASEGT. The receptor was isolated from a man between 18 and 29 years old in good health. Some clones in this sample may be carry-over from other donors' samples. The sequenced material came from memory CD4+ T cells from PBMCs. Specified subset: CD45RA-negative fraction. The chain employs TRBV6-1 and TRBJ1-4; D not resolved. The CDR3 bases are TGTGCCAGCAGTGAACGGGTTTCCAGGACTAATGAAAAACTGTTTTTT. Protein sequence: CASSERVSRTNEKLFF.